A single sample is the source of the 21 T cell receptor beta chains below, sequenced in a study of cytomegalovirus exposure and HLA in healthy donors. The PCR made use of 60 Vbeta and 13 Jbeta primers. TCRdb's copy holds only in-frame clones and misses some; the assay was immunoSEQ multiplex PCR. The sample has 220,000 or so clones; 82% are singletons. Sequenced: PBMCs. Source of these receptors: a woman aged 40 to 50 in good health and CMV-seronegative.

The chain employs TRBV7-9 and TRBJ2-7; 13 nucleotides align to TRBD2. The length of the CDR3 is 15 residues. The V gene's germline CDR1 is SEHNR and CDR2 FQNEAQ (reference sequence). Germline trimming cut 5 bases from V and 3 bases from J; bases unmatched to any gene: 4. The CDR3 loop reads CASSLRTSGGYEQYF. DNA for the CDR3: TGTGCCAGCAGCCTGAGGACTAGCGGGGGCTACGAGCAGTACTTC. The whole variable domain, remainder taken from reference TRBV7-9 and TRBJ2-7, is DTGVSQNPRHKITKRGQNVTFRCDPISEHNRLYWYRQTLGQGPEFLTYFQNEAQLEKSRLLSDRFSAERPKGSFSTLEIQRTEQGDSAMYLCASSLRTSGGYEQYFGPGTRLTVT.

On this clone: The junction differs from germline at one of its ends, possibly a read error. The chain is built from TRBV4-1 and TRBJ2-1, with 9 bases that match TRBD2. CDR1 and CDR2 (germline): MGHRA, YSYEKL. CDR3 size: 17 residues. The CDR3 DNA sequence: TGCGCCAGCAGACGGATCCTTAGCGGGAGATCCTACACTGAGCAGTTCTTC. This sequence encodes CASRRILSGRSYTEQFF.

V and J are TRBV2 and TRBJ1-1; possibly TRBD1 for D (5 bases). The CDR3 spans 14 residues. The V gene lost 4 bases and the J gene lost 1 base, with 10 bases spanning the gap. CDR1 is SNHLY, CDR2 FYNNEI, per germline. The CDR3 sequence: CASSARTQNTEAFF. In nucleotides, the CDR3 is TGTGCCAGCAGTGCCCGGACACAGAACACTGAAGCTTTCTTT. The complete variable domain, with remaining parts taken from reference TRBV2 and TRBJ1-1, reads EPEVTQTPSHQVTQMGQEVILRCVPISNHLYFYWYRQILGQKVEFLVSFYNNEISEKSEIFDDQFSVERPDGSNFTLKIRSTKLEDSAMYFCASSARTQNTEAFFGQGTRLTVV.

V and J are TRBV7-9 and TRBJ2-7, with D maybe TRBD2 (6 bases). The CDR3 loop spans 14 amino acids. V was cut by 3 bases and J by 0 bases, with 9 bases left in between. Germline values: CDR1 SEHNR, CDR2 FQNEAQ (reference sequence). As DNA, the CDR3 is TGTGCCAGCAGCTTGACTAGTTTCTCCTACGAGCAGTACTTC. This gives the protein CASSLTSFSYEQYF.

CDR3 sequence: CASSSSQGLEDGYTF. The CDR3, as DNA: TGCGCCAGCAGCTCGTCACAGGGTTTAGAGGATGGCTACACCTTC. The chain joins TRBV5-1 to TRBJ1-2, with a possible D match to TRBD1 (6 bases). This CDR3 is 15 amino acids long. CDR1 SGHRS and CDR2 YFSETQ come from the germline V gene. Deletions cut 3 bases from V and 6 bases from J, with 18 bases between. Together with reference TRBV5-1 and TRBJ1-2, the CDR3 gives the full variable domain: KAGVTQTPRYLIKTRGQQVTLSCSPISGHRSVSWYQQTPGQGLQFLFEYFSETQRNKGNFPGRFSGRQFSNSRSEMNVSTLELGDSALYLCASSSSQGLEDGYTFGSGTRLTVV.

The chain combines TRBV7-9 with TRBJ1-4; the D gene is possibly TRBD1 (5 bases). V was clipped by 4 bases and J by 7 bases, with 10 bases between them. The CDR3 length is 13 residues. Per the germline V gene, CDR1 is SEHNR and CDR2 is FQNEAQ (reference sequence). The DNA of the CDR3 is TGTGCCAGCAGCTCCGACAGCACTGAAAAACTGTTTTTT. This translates into CASSSDSTEKLFF.

The chain recombines TRBV20-1 with TRBJ2-7, with TRBD1 matching over 7 bases. Germline-derived CDR1 and CDR2 are DFQATT and SNEGSKA (reference sequence). V lost 6 bases, J lost 6 bases, and 5 bases stayed unmatched. The CDR3 consists of 11 residues. The DNA for the CDR3 is TGCAGTGCCACCTCAGGGGGCGAGCAGTACTTC. Encoded protein: CSATSGGEQYF.

This clone was seen just once. The V gene is TRBV7-9, the J gene TRBJ2-2; TRBD1 matches at 8 bases. The germline CDR1 and CDR2 sequences are SEHNR and FQNEAQ (reference sequence). Trimming at V came to 5 bases and at J to 6 bases, leaving 14 bases not matched to a gene. The CDR3 is 17 amino acids. In DNA form, the CDR3 reads TGTGCCAGCAGCCCCGACAGGGGCCAAGGTGGGGCCGGGGAGCTGTTTTTT. Amino acid sequence: CASSPDRGQGGAGELFF.

CDR3 nucleotides: TGTGCCAGCAGCGAACCGGGACTAGCGGGAACATTCATAGGAAATGAGCAGTTCTTC. This gives the protein CASSEPGLAGTFIGNEQFF. This chain uses TRBV6-4 with TRBJ2-1, with TRBD2 identical over 13 bases. The CDR3 loop spans 19 amino acids. Germline CDR1 MRHNA, CDR2 SNTAGT. J gave up 7 bases and V 6 bases, and 18 bases lay outside the gene matches.

The CDR3 DNA sequence: TGTGCCACCAGCAGAGGAGATTACGAGCAGTACTTC. It codes for CATSRGDYEQYF. This chain joins TRBV15 and TRBJ2-7; D is undetermined. Germline CDR1 reads LNHNV; CDR2 reads YYDKDF (reference sequence). The CDR3 has 12 residues. Deletions cut 1 base from V and 4 bases from J, with 5 bases between.

V and J are TRBV19 and TRBJ2-3, with D perhaps TRBD1 (6 bases). Germline V gene data show CDR1 as LNHDA and CDR2 as SQIVND (reference sequence). The CDR3 extends over 14 amino acids. The V and J ends lost 9 bases and 7 bases respectively, with 20 bases between them. The CDR3 DNA follows: TGTGCCAGCTCGAAGAGGGACACCCAGAATACGCAGTATTTT. This gives the protein CASSKRDTQNTQYF.

The genes are TRBV19 and TRBJ1-5; TRBD1 might be the D (5 bases). The CDR3 contains 14 residues. Between the trimmed V and J ends, which lost 7 bases and 3 bases, there was a span of 13 bases. Germline V lookup: CDR1 LNHDA, CDR2 SQIVND (reference sequence). In DNA form, the CDR3 reads TGTGCCAGTACGGAGGGCAGGGCCAATCAGCCCCAGCATTTT. This codes for CASTEGRANQPQHF.

The gene calls are TRBV27 and TRBJ2-1, with 14 bases identical to TRBD2. From germline, CDR1 is MNHEY and CDR2 SMNVEV (reference sequence). This CDR3 is built from 18 residues. Germline trimming cut 3 bases from V and 8 bases from J; bases unmatched to any gene: 12. DNA for the CDR3: TGTGCCAGCAGTTTGACGACTAGCGGGAGGGCCGGCCTGGATGAGCAGTTCTTC. It is translated as CASSLTTSGRAGLDEQFF.

The chain uses TRBV29-1 and TRBJ1-2, with D unresolved. The CDR3 covers 9 residues. The V and J ends lost 4 bases and 10 bases respectively, with 7 bases between them. Germline assignment: CDR1 SQVTM and CDR2 ANQGSEA. The CDR3 protein is CSVGGVYTF. The CDR3 coding sequence is TGCAGCGTTGGCGGGGTCTACACCTTC.

CDR3 DNA: TGTGCCAGTAGTATAGGGAGGTATCAGCCCCAGCATTTT. It codes for CASSIGRYQPQHF. The chain uses TRBV19 and TRBJ1-5; D is undetermined. From germline, CDR1 is LNHDA and CDR2 SQIVND (reference sequence). This CDR3 is built from 13 residues. The V and J ends lost 1 base and 5 bases respectively, with 6 bases between them.

CDR3: CASSLGGTGVAEQFF. The CDR3 coding sequence is TGCGCCAGCAGCTTGGGGGGGACTGGAGTCGCTGAGCAGTTCTTC. This sequence joins TRBV5-1 and TRBJ2-1, with D tentatively TRBD2 (6 bases). Germline CDR1 SGHRS, CDR2 YFSETQ. The V end was cut by 0 bases, the J end by 9 bases, with 16 bases between. The CDR3 runs to 15 residues.

This sequence joins TRBV5-4 and TRBJ1-1, with TRBD1 identical over 8 bases. CDR1 SGHNT and CDR2 YYREEE come from the germline V gene (reference sequence). V shed 2 bases, J shed 0 bases, and the junction held 6 bases outside the gene matches. The CDR3 totals 16 residues. The CDR3 DNA is TGTGCCAGCAGCTTAGGACAGGGCTTTATGAACACTGAAGCTTTCTTT. The encoded protein is CASSLGQGFMNTEAFF.

V is TRBV5-6 and J is TRBJ2-3, with D perhaps TRBD1 (5 bases). This CDR3 spans 12 amino acids. Trimming took off 4 bases at V and 4 bases at J, with 7 bases between the two ends. Per the germline V gene, CDR1 is SGHDT and CDR2 is YYEEEE. The CDR3 spells CASSDSSDTQYF. Here the CDR3 DNA reads TGTGCCAGCAGCGACAGTTCAGATACGCAGTATTTT.

The genes are TRBV7-9 and TRBJ2-7; TRBD2 agrees at 11 bases. Trimming took 5 bases from V and 2 from J; bases not matched to a gene: 5. The V gene's germline CDR1 is SEHNR and CDR2 FQNEAQ (reference sequence). The CDR3 is 15 amino acids. Written as DNA, the CDR3 is TGTGCCAGCAGCCCGGGACTAGCGGCTCCCTACGAGCAGTACTTC. It yields the protein CASSPGLAAPYEQYF. Full variable domain (remainder filled in from reference TRBV7-9 and TRBJ2-7): DTGVSQNPRHKITKRGQNVTFRCDPISEHNRLYWYRQTLGQGPEFLTYFQNEAQLEKSRLLSDRFSAERPKGSFSTLEIQRTEQGDSAMYLCASSPGLAAPYEQYFGPGTRLTVT.

This clone showed up just a few times. CDR3 sequence: CASRRDRATNEKLFF. Here the CDR3 DNA reads TGTGCCTCCCGAAGAGACAGGGCAACTAATGAAAAACTGTTTTTT. The V and J genes are TRBV25-1 and TRBJ1-4; TRBD1 matches at 7 bases. The CDR3 is made up of 15 amino acids. Looked up from germline, CDR1 is MGHDK and CDR2 is SYGVNS. Trimming cost V 11 bases and J 0 bases; bases outside gene matches: 9. The full variable domain, rest sourced from reference TRBV25-1 and TRBJ1-4, is EADIYQTPRYLVIGTGKKITLECSQTMGHDKMYWYQQDPGMELHLIHYSYGVNSTEKGDLSSESTVSRIRTEHFPLTLESARPSHTSQYLCASRRDRATNEKLFFGSGTQLSVL.

V usage is TRBV18 and J usage is TRBJ2-7, with D uncertain. The germline gives CDR1 KGHSH, CDR2 LQKENI. The CDR3 consists of 14 residues. V lost 3 bases and J 2 bases, leaving 11 bases between the germline ends. The CDR3 coding sequence is TGTGCCAGCTCACCTCAGGATGTCCCCTACGAGCAGTACTTC. The encoded protein is CASSPQDVPYEQYF.